A single sample gave rise to the 30 T cell receptor beta chains below, sequenced in a study of OX40 agonist ivuxolimab in advanced cancers. Sequencing was performed with immunoSEQ multiplex PCR; in TCRdb, only in-frame clones are kept and a portion is missing. In the table there are approximately 23,000 clones, 84% of which are singletons. Here the sequenced sample was CD4+ or CD8+ T cells sorted from blood, taken in a trial of the OX40 agonist ivuxolimab. The origin of the receptors is an adult with an advanced solid tumor such as melanoma, head and neck, liver or kidney cancer.

A single count supports this clone. The J gene is TRBJ2-5, the V gene TRBV13, with 8 bases lining up with TRBD1. J was trimmed by 7 bases and V by 5 bases; bases with no gene match: 12. The CDR3 is 15 residues long. The germline V gene encodes CDR1 PRHDT and CDR2 FYEKMQ (reference sequence). The CDR3 loop is CASSLRGPNSMTQYF. CDR3 bases: TGTGCCAGCAGCCTCAGGGGGCCCAATAGTATGACCCAGTACTTC.

Concerning this clone: At one of its ends the junction is not consistent with the germline gene, which may arise from a read error. The V and J genes are TRBV7-9 and TRBJ2-5; D remains ambiguous. This CDR3 region has 13 residues. The germline gives CDR1 SEHNR, CDR2 FQNEAQ (reference sequence). This CDR3 reads CAGSLGPGETQYF. The CDR3, as DNA: TGTGCCGGCAGCTTGGGCCCTGGGGAGACCCAGTACTTC.

The gene calls are TRBV9 and TRBJ1-2; TRBD1 agrees at 8 bases. The CDR3 is made up of 15 amino acids. The junction had 3 bases not matched to a gene; V was cut back by 0 bases and J by 2 bases. Germline V gene lookup returns CDR1 SGDLS and CDR2 YYNGEE. The CDR3 sequence: CASSVGDRLNYGYTF. CDR3 sequence (DNA): TGTGCCAGCAGCGTAGGGGACAGGCTAAACTATGGCTACACCTTC. Based on the CDR3 plus reference TRBV9 and TRBJ1-2, the full variable domain is DSGVTQTPKHLITATGQRVTLRCSPRSGDLSVYWYQQSLDQGLQFLIQYYNGEERAKGNILERFSAQQFPDLHSELNLSSLELGDSALYFCASSVGDRLNYGYTFGSGTRLTVV.

The chain combines TRBV29-1 with TRBJ2-2, with D unresolved. Between the trimmed V and J ends, which lost 4 bases and 5 bases, there was a span of 14 bases. Germline V CDR1 and CDR2: SQVTM, ANQGSEA. This CDR3 is 14 amino acids long. CDR3 in DNA: TGCAGCGTTGTACGAGGATCTGGTACCGGGGAGCTGTTTTTT. Translation: CSVVRGSGTGELFF.

The chain is built from TRBV7-3 and TRBJ1-2; 10 bases are a match to TRBD1. The CDR3 length is 14 residues. The germline V gene has CDR1 SGHTA and CDR2 FQGTGA. Trimming removed 5 bases from V and 3 bases from J; junction bases left unmatched: 3. As DNA, the CDR3 is TGTGCCAGCAGCCCAGGGACAGGGGACTATGGCTACACCTTC. It specifies CASSPGTGDYGYTF.

The rearrangement uses TRBV5-1 and TRBJ1-1; TRBD1 matches 10 bases. This CDR3 region has 16 residues. Unmatched junction bases numbered 6, after V lost 3 bases and J lost 1 base. CDR1 is SGHRS, CDR2 YFSETQ, per germline. The CDR3 nucleotides read TGCGCCAGCAGCTGGGGGACAGGGGCGCCGAACACTGAAGCTTTCTTT. Encoded protein: CASSWGTGAPNTEAFF. Drawing the rest from reference TRBV5-1 and TRBJ1-1, the complete variable domain is KAGVTQTPRYLIKTRGQQVTLSCSPISGHRSVSWYQQTPGQGLQFLFEYFSETQRNKGNFPGRFSGRQFSNSRSEMNVSTLELGDSALYLCASSWGTGAPNTEAFFGQGTRLTVV.

The chain carries TRBV15 and TRBJ2-1, with D possibly being TRBD1 (6 bases). The V end was cut by 5 bases, the J end by 7 bases, with 15 bases between. CDR1 LNHNV and CDR2 YYDKDF come from the germline V gene (reference sequence). CDR3 length: 14 amino acids. The CDR3, as DNA: TGTGCCACCAGCCAAACAGGGCCCCCTAATGAGCAGTTCTTC. Protein product: CATSQTGPPNEQFF.

A remark on this clone: At one boundary the junction diverges from the germline segment, which might be a read error. The chain carries TRBV13 and TRBJ1-6; 7 bases agree with TRBD1. The CDR3 totals 15 residues. Germline V gene sequence: CDR1 PRHDT, CDR2 FYEKMQ (reference sequence). CDR3 DNA sequence: TGCGCCAGCAGCCAAGAGACGACAGGGCATTCACCCCTCCACTTT. This encodes CASSQETTGHSPLHF.

This clone was seen only once. The chain employs TRBV11-2 and TRBJ2-7; TRBD1 is a possible D gene (5 bases). Looked up from germline, CDR1 is SGHAT and CDR2 is FQNNGV. Trimming removed 5 bases at V and 0 bases at J, with 17 bases between. There are 16 residues in the CDR3. The CDR3 sequence is CASSHGAQVASYEQYF. CDR3 nucleotide sequence: TGTGCCAGCAGCCATGGGGCGCAGGTCGCCTCCTACGAGCAGTACTTC.

The chain links TRBV18 to TRBJ1-5; no definite D call. Germline V gene sequence: CDR1 KGHSH, CDR2 LQKENI. This CDR3 is built from 16 residues. The ends were cut back, 3 bases at V and 3 bases at J, with 15 bases in the middle. CDR3 loop: CASSPMTGSSNQPQHF. As DNA, the CDR3 is TGTGCCAGCTCACCTATGACCGGGAGCTCCAATCAGCCCCAGCATTTT.

The chain employs TRBV11-2 and TRBJ2-3; 8 nucleotides line up with TRBD1. Germline values: CDR1 SGHAT, CDR2 FQNNGV. The CDR3 consists of 15 residues. Trimming cost V 4 bases and J 5 bases; bases outside gene matches: 8. The chain's CDR3 is CASSSGTGLVDTQYF. The CDR3 nucleotides read TGTGCCAGCAGCTCCGGGACAGGTTTAGTAGATACGCAGTATTTT.

The gene calls are TRBV7-9 and TRBJ2-4, with D tentatively TRBD1 (6 bases). Germline V gene lookup returns CDR1 SEHNR and CDR2 FQNEAQ (reference sequence). With 6 bases removed from V and 2 bases from J, the gap between germline ends came to 11 bases. This CDR3 spans 14 amino acids. The CDR3 reads CASSSTGTKNIQYF. CDR3 coding DNA: TGTGCCAGCAGTTCCACAGGGACCAAAAACATTCAGTACTTC.

The rearrangement uses TRBV9 and TRBJ1-2; 8 nucleotides align to TRBD1. This CDR3 spans 15 amino acids. V shed 3 bases, J shed 0 bases, and the junction held 4 bases outside the gene matches. The germline V gene has CDR1 SGDLS and CDR2 YYNGEE. CDR3 nucleotides: TGTGCCAGCAGCGCGACAGGGGTGGCTAACTATGGCTACACCTTC. This gives the protein CASSATGVANYGYTF.

This clone was counted a few times. The chain couples TRBV6-6 to TRBJ2-7, with D perhaps TRBD1 (6 bases). Germline values: CDR1 MNHNY, CDR2 SVGAGI (reference sequence). The CDR3 runs 12 residues. With 0 bases removed from V and 6 bases from J, the gap between germline ends came to 6 bases. The DNA of the CDR3 is TGTGCCAGCAGTTACTCCAGGGGCGAGCAGTACTTC. It codes for CASSYSRGEQYF.

The chain links TRBV7-9 to TRBJ1-1; the match to TRBD1 covers 9 bases. The CDR3 sequence is 13 residues long. Germline V gene data show CDR1 as SEHNR and CDR2 as FQNEAQ (reference sequence). The CDR3: CAGGTGQETEAFF. CDR3 sequence (DNA): TGTGCGGGCGGGACAGGGCAAGAAACTGAAGCTTTCTTT.

This chain joins TRBV11-2 and TRBJ1-1; D possibly corresponds to TRBD1 (5 bases). The germline gives CDR1 SGHAT, CDR2 FQNNGV. The CDR3 sequence is 18 residues long. The V and J ends lost 2 bases and 0 bases respectively, with 19 bases between them. The CDR3 nucleotides are TGTGCCAGCAGCTTATTCGGCCCCCGGGGCGGTTTGAACACTGAAGCTTTCTTT. This codes for CASSLFGPRGGLNTEAFF. Drawing the rest from reference TRBV11-2 and TRBJ1-1, the complete variable domain is EAGVAQSPRYKIIEKRQSVAFWCNPISGHATLYWYQQILGQGPKLLIQFQNNGVVDDSQLPKDRFSAERLKGVDSTLKIQPAKLEDSAVYLCASSLFGPRGGLNTEAFFGQGTRLTVV.

The CDR3 DNA is TGCGCCAGCACCCTAGCGGGGGTTACAGGCTACGAGCAGTACTTC. Translating it yields CASTLAGVTGYEQYF. The chain has TRBV5-1 and TRBJ2-7, with 10 bases lining up with TRBD2. V shed 6 bases, J shed 3 bases, and the junction held 9 bases outside the gene matches. CDR3 size: 15 residues. The germline CDR1 and CDR2 sequences are SGHRS and YFSETQ. Full variable domain (rest looked up from reference TRBV5-1 and TRBJ2-7): KAGVTQTPRYLIKTRGQQVTLSCSPISGHRSVSWYQQTPGQGLQFLFEYFSETQRNKGNFPGRFSGRQFSNSRSEMNVSTLELGDSALYLCASTLAGVTGYEQYFGPGTRLTVT.

The chain has TRBV28 and TRBJ2-7; 9 bases match TRBD1. The germline V gene has CDR1 MDHEN and CDR2 SYDVKM. With 6 bases clipped from V and 5 bases from J, the junction kept 5 bases outside the gene matches. This CDR3 region has 13 residues. CDR3 in amino acids: CASRGDREHEQYF. CDR3 coding DNA: TGTGCCAGCAGGGGGGACAGGGAACACGAGCAGTACTTC.

The genes are TRBV27 and TRBJ2-3, with 10 bases matching TRBD2. In germline, CDR1 is MNHEY, CDR2 SMNVEV (reference sequence). With 3 bases clipped from V and 2 bases from J, the junction kept 8 bases outside the gene matches. CDR3 length equals 17 residues. The CDR3 is CASSFIAGGFTTDTQYF. CDR3 bases: TGTGCCAGCAGTTTCATAGCGGGGGGTTTCACCACAGATACGCAGTATTTT.

V and J are TRBV4-1 and TRBJ1-6, with TRBD1 identical over 7 bases. The CDR3 is 16 residues long. CDR1 and CDR2 from the germline V gene are MGHRA and YSYEKL. V lost 1 base to trimming and J lost 10 bases; unmatched junction nucleotides: 10. In DNA, the CDR3 is TGCGCCAGCAGCCAAGTCGAATTGCAGGGGGACTCACCCCTCCACTTT. Its translation: CASSQVELQGDSPLHF.

This clone was counted a few times. The CDR3 sequence: CASSLKGFYGYTF. The CDR3 nucleotides read TGTGCCAGCAGCTTGAAAGGGTTCTATGGCTACACCTTC. J is TRBJ1-2 and V is TRBV5-6; D is ambiguous. Germline CDR1 reads SGHDT; CDR2 reads YYEEEE. V lost 1 base to trimming and J lost 4 bases, with 8 bases between them. This CDR3 comprises 13 residues.

The J gene is TRBJ1-2, the V gene TRBV6-8; D unresolved. Germline lookup yields CDR1 MNHGY and CDR2 SAAAGT. V was pared by 5 bases and J by 4 bases, with 20 bases between. The CDR3 sequence is 16 residues long. The DNA for the CDR3 is TGTGCCAGCAGTACCACTGGCTCTAGAAAGACCTATGGCTACACCTTC. Its protein product is CASSTTGSRKTYGYTF.

The V call is TRBV6-4, the J call TRBJ1-2; TRBD1 is a possible D gene (5 bases). Trimming took off 3 bases at V and 2 bases at J, with 7 bases between the two ends. Germline CDR1 is MRHNA and CDR2 is SNTAGT. The length of the CDR3 is 13 residues. The CDR3: CASSEGANYGYTF. CDR3 in DNA: TGTGCCAGCAGTGAAGGGGCGAACTATGGCTACACCTTC.

V usage is TRBV2 and J usage is TRBJ2-3, with D unclear. Germline lookup yields CDR1 SNHLY and CDR2 FYNNEI. V was clipped by 2 bases and J by 6 bases, with 15 bases between them. The CDR3 consists of 15 residues. CDR3 protein: CASSESAGSRDTQYF. DNA of the CDR3: TGTGCCAGCAGTGAATCTGCAGGTTCGAGGGATACGCAGTATTTT.

V usage is TRBV7-6 and J usage is TRBJ2-2; D is possibly TRBD2 (6 bases). The CDR3 sequence is 15 residues long. Germline CDR1 is SGHVS and CDR2 is FNYEAQ. The ends were cut back, 5 bases at V and 5 bases at J, with 15 bases in the middle. CDR3: CASSLYSGGTGELFF. The CDR3 DNA is TGTGCCAGCAGCCTCTATAGCGGAGGGACCGGGGAGCTGTTTTTT.

This CDR3 reads CASSHPGLAGEQFF. The CDR3 DNA is TGTGCCAGCAGCCACCCGGGACTAGCGGGAGAGCAGTTCTTC. The chain carries TRBV28 and TRBJ2-1, with 13 bases that match TRBD2. This CDR3 has 14 amino acids. The ends lost 6 bases at V and 10 bases at J; junction bases unmatched: 6. The germline V gene encodes CDR1 MDHEN and CDR2 SYDVKM.

The genes are TRBV5-3 and TRBJ1-1; D remains ambiguous. TRBV5-3 falls under the ORF class, with uncertain function. This CDR3 region has 15 residues. Deletions cut 0 bases from V and 0 bases from J, with 9 bases between. In DNA, the CDR3 is TGTGCCAGAAGCTTGGTCGGCGAATTGAACACTGAAGCTTTCTTT. Its protein is CARSLVGELNTEAFF.

This clone was found a few times. V gene TRBV9 combines with J gene TRBJ2-7; D is unclear. Per the germline V gene, CDR1 is SGDLS and CDR2 is YYNGEE. CDR3 length: 15 amino acids. Trimming shortened V by 3 bases and J by 4 bases, and 17 bases separated the two germline ends. This chain's CDR3 is CASSATGSRTYEQYF. The CDR3 bases are TGTGCCAGCAGCGCAACCGGAAGCCGCACTTACGAGCAGTACTTC.

The chain has TRBV27 and TRBJ1-2; D gene ambiguous. The germline CDR1 and CDR2 sequences are MNHEY and SMNVEV (reference sequence). V lost 6 bases and J 4 bases, leaving 6 bases between the germline ends. CDR3 length: 11 amino acids. For the CDR3, the DNA is TGTGCCAGCAGGACGGTCTATGGCTACACCTTC. Protein product: CASRTVYGYTF.

The CDR3 region is CASSVEQGGVTGELFF. The CDR3 DNA reads as TGTGCCAGCAGCGTAGAACAGGGTGGGGTCACCGGGGAGCTGTTTTTT. The rearrangement uses TRBV9 and TRBJ2-2; D may be TRBD1 (6 bases). This CDR3 comprises 16 residues. V gave up 0 bases and J gave up 4 bases, with 13 bases separating them. In germline, CDR1 is SGDLS, CDR2 YYNGEE. Full variable domain (remainder filled in from reference TRBV9 and TRBJ2-2): DSGVTQTPKHLITATGQRVTLRCSPRSGDLSVYWYQQSLDQGLQFLIQYYNGEERAKGNILERFSAQQFPDLHSELNLSSLELGDSALYFCASSVEQGGVTGELFFGEGSRLTVL.